A selection of T cell receptor beta chains follows, all from one sample in a study of blood T cell repertoires in COVID-19. Sequenced by immunoSEQ multiplex PCR; TCRdb stores in-frame clones only, minus some. The table lists some 290,000 clones, just under 90% of them singletons. Sequences were obtained from PBMCs or T cells enriched from blood (not recorded which). The receptor source for this set is a woman in her twenties or thirties who had recovered from COVID-19. Each CDR3 is given with its conserved first and last residue. D genes are given only for firm matches. Not all rows give a size; the values are once, few, many and, for expanded clones, a class.

-	TRBJ2-2	TRBV5-1	once	CASRNRGMDTGELFF	TGCGCCAGCAGAAACAGAGGGATGGACACCGGGGAGCTGTTTTTT
-	TRBJ2-1	TRBV4-3	-	CASSQDSGGQGYNEQFF	TGCGCCAGCAGCCAAGATTCAGGTGGGCAGGGGTACAATGAGCAGTTCTTC
TRBD1	TRBJ1-5	TRBV27	-	CASTGPRDRVNLSNQPQHF	TGTGCCAGCACTGGGCCCCGGGACAGGGTCAACCTTAGCAATCAGCCCCAGCATTTT
-	TRBJ1-6	TRBV5-1	-	CASSLRTDYNSPLHF	TGCGCCAGCAGCCTTAGGACAGATTATAATTCACCCCTCCACTTT
TRBD1	TRBJ1-2	TRBV7-9	-	CASSFGQGVDDGYTF	TGTGCCAGCAGCTTCGGACAGGGGGTAGACGATGGCTACACCTTC
TRBD2	TRBJ2-2	TRBV7-3	-	CASSLGLAKGTGELFF	TGTGCCAGCAGCTTGGGACTAGCTAAAGGGACCGGGGAGCTGTTTTTT
TRBD1	TRBJ1-6	TRBV6-1	-	CASTLGQGNSPLHF	TGTGCCAGCACCCTGGGACAGGGAAATTCACCCCTCCACTTT
-	TRBJ2-1	TRBV5-8	-	CASSLRGAASYNEQFF	TGTGCCAGCAGCTTGCGTGGAGCGGCCTCCTACAATGAGCAGTTCTTC
TRBD1	TRBJ1-2	TRBV19	-	CASSILDRGRGGYTF	TGTGCCAGTAGTATCCTGGACAGGGGGCGCGGTGGCTACACCTTC
-	TRBJ2-5	TRBV6-2/TRBV6-3	-	CASSYPTGFQETQYF	TGTGCCAGCAGTTACCCGACTGGATTCCAAGAGACCCAGTACTTC
TRBD1	TRBJ2-5	TRBV10-1	-	CASSEGRGWETQYF	TGCGCCAGCAGTGAAGGCAGGGGGTGGGAGACCCAGTACTTC
-	TRBJ1-2	TRBV19	few	CASSRRWQGDLYGYTF	TGTGCCAGTAGTCGTCGTTGGCAGGGTGATTTATATGGCTACACCTTC
-	TRBJ2-1	TRBV11-2	-	CATATGPSEQFF	TGTGCCACCGCAACAGGGCCGAGTGAGCAGTTCTTC
-	TRBJ1-3	TRBV7-6	once	CASSPRGTSGGNTIYF	TGTGCCAGCAGCCCCCGCGGGACCTCGGGAGGAAACACCATATATTTT
-	TRBJ2-7	TRBV7-8	-	CASSLGQSYSYEQYF	TGTGCCAGCAGCTTAGGACAGTCCTACTCCTACGAGCAGTACTTC
-	TRBJ2-6	TRBV6-1	-	CASSVTVNSGANVLTF	TGTGCCAGCAGTGTGACAGTGAACTCTGGGGCCAACGTCCTGACTTTC
TRBD1	TRBJ1-2	TRBV6-5	-	CASSTHYRGYGYTF	TGTGCCAGCAGTACCCACTACAGGGGCTATGGCTACACCTTC
-	TRBJ1-2	TRBV5-8	-	CASSTYRSRGYTF	TGTGCCAGCAGCACCTACAGGTCTCGGGGCTACACCTTC